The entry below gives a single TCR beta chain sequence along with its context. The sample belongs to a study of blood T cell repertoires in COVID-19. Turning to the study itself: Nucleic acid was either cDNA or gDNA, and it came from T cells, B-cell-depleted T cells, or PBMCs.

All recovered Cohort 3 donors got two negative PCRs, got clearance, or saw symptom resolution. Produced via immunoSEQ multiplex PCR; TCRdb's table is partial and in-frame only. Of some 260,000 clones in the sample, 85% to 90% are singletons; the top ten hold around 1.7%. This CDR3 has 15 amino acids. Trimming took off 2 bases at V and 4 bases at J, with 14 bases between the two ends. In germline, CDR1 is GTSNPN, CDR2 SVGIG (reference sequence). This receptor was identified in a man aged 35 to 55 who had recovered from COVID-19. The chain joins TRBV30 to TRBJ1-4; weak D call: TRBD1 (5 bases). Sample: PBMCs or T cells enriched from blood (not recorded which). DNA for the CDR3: TGTGCCTGGAGTTCGGGGGAGCGGGATAATGAAAAACTGTTTTTT. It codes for CAWSSGERDNEKLFF.